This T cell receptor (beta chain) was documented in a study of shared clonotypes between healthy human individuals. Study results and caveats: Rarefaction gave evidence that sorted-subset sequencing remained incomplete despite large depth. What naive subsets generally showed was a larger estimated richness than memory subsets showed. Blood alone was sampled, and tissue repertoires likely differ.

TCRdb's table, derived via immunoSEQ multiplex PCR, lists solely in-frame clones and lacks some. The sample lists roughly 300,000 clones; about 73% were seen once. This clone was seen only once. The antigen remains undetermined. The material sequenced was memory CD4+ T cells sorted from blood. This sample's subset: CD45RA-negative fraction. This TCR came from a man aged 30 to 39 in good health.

The CDR3, as DNA: TGTGCCAGCAGTTTAGCGGGAGGGCTAGGGCCCAAAAACATTCAGTACTTC. Encoded protein: CASSLAGGLGPKNIQYF. The chain is built from TRBV28 and TRBJ2-4, with TRBD2 matching 9 bases. V dropped 2 bases and J dropped 2; count of bases not matched to a gene: 7. CDR1 and CDR2 (germline): MDHEN, SYDVKM. The CDR3 sequence is 17 residues long.